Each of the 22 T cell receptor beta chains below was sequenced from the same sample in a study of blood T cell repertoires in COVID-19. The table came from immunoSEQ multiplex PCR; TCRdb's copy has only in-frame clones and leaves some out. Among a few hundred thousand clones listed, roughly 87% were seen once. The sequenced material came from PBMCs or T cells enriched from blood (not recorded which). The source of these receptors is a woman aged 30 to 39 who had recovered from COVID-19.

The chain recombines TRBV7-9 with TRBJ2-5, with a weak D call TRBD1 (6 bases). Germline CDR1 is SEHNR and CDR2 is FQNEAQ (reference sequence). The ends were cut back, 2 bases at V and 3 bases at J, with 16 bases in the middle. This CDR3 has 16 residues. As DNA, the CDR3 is TGTGCCAGCAGCTTACTCGGGTACAGGACAGAAGAGACCCAGTACTTC. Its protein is CASSLLGYRTEETQYF.

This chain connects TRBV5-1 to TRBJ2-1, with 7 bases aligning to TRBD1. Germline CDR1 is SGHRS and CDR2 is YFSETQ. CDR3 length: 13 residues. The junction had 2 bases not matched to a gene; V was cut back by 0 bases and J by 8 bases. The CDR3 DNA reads TGCGCCAGCAGCTTGGGACAGGGTTATGAGCAGTTCTTC. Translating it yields CASSLGQGYEQFF. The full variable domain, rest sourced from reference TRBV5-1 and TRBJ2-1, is KAGVTQTPRYLIKTRGQQVTLSCSPISGHRSVSWYQQTPGQGLQFLFEYFSETQRNKGNFPGRFSGRQFSNSRSEMNVSTLELGDSALYLCASSLGQGYEQFFGPGTRLTVL.

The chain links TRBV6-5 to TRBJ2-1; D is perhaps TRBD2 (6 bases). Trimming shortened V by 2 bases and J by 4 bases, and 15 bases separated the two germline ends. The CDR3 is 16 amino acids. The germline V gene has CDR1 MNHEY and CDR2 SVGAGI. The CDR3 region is CASSYRGGSGYNEQFF. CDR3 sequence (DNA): TGTGCCAGCAGTTACAGGGGAGGTAGCGGTTACAATGAGCAGTTCTTC.

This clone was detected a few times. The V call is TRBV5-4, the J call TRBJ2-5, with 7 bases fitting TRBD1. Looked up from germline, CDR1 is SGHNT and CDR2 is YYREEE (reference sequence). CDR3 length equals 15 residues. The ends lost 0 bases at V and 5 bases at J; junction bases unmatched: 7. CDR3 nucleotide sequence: TGTGCCAGCAGCTTGGGGTCACTGGGACAGGAGACCCAGTACTTC. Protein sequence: CASSLGSLGQETQYF.

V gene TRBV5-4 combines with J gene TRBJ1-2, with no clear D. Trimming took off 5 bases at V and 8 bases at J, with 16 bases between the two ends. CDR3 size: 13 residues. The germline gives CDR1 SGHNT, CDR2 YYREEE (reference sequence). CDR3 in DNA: TGTGCCAGCAGGTTACAGCCGGGAGAGGGCTACACCTTC. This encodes CASRLQPGEGYTF.

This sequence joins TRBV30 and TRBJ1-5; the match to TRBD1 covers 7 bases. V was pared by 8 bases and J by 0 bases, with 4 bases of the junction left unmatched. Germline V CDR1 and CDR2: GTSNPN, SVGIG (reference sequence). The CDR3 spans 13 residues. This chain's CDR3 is CAQGQDSNQPQHF. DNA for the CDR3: TGTGCCCAAGGACAGGATAGCAATCAGCCCCAGCATTTT.

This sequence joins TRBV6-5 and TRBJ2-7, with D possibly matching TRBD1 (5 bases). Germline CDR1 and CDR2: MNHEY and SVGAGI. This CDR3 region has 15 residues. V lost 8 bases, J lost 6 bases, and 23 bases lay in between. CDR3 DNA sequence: TGTGCCAGCGGGGATGACAGCGCAAGTTGGGCCGAGCAGTACTTC. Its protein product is CASGDDSASWAEQYF.

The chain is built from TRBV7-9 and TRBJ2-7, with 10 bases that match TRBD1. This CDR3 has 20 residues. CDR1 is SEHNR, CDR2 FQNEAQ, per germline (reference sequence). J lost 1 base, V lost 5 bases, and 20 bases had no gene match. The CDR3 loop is CASSKDRGIWLADKSYEQYF. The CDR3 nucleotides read TGTGCCAGCAGCAAGGACAGGGGGATTTGGCTAGCAGACAAGTCCTACGAGCAGTACTTC.

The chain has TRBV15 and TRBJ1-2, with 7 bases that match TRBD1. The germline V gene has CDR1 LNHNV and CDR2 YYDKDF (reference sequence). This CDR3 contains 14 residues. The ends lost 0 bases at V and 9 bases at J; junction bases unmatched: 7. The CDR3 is CATSRERGGWRYTF. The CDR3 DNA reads TGTGCCACCAGCAGAGAAAGAGGGGGCTGGCGCTACACCTTC.

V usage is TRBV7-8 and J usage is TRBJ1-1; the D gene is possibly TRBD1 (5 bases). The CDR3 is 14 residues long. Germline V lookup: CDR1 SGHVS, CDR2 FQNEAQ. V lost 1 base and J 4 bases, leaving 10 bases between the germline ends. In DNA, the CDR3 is TGTGCCAGCAGCTTAGTCGGGGGGATCACTGAAGCTTTCTTT. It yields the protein CASSLVGGITEAFF.

CDR3 bases: TGTGCCAGCAGTCCCGAATTAGGCAATCAGCCCCAGCATTTT. This codes for CASSPELGNQPQHF. The V call is TRBV28, the J call TRBJ1-5, with D hard to call. Trimming removed 5 bases from V and 2 bases from J, with 10 bases in between. The CDR3 length is 14 residues. Germline-derived CDR1 and CDR2 are MDHEN and SYDVKM.

CDR3 sequence reads: CASNPRGRDRGPEQYF. The CDR3 DNA follows: TGCGCCAGCAACCCCCGGGGGCGGGACAGGGGACCCGAGCAGTACTTC. This chain links TRBV5-1 with TRBJ2-7, with 10 bases fitting TRBD1. Germline CDR1 and CDR2: SGHRS and YFSETQ. The CDR3 runs 16 residues. V trimming: 6 bases; J trimming: 6 bases; junction bases outside the gene matches: 15. Full variable domain (rest looked up from reference TRBV5-1 and TRBJ2-7): KAGVTQTPRYLIKTRGQQVTLSCSPISGHRSVSWYQQTPGQGLQFLFEYFSETQRNKGNFPGRFSGRQFSNSRSEMNVSTLELGDSALYLCASNPRGRDRGPEQYFGPGTRLTVT.

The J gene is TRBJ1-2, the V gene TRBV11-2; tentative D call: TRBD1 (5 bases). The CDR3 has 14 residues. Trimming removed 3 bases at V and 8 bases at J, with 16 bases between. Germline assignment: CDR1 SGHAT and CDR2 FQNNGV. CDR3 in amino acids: CASSFPRVSYGYTF. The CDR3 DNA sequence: TGTGCCAGCAGCTTTCCCAGGGTATCGTACGGCTACACCTTC. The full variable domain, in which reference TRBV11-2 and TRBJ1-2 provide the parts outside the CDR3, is EAGVAQSPRYKIIEKRQSVAFWCNPISGHATLYWYQQILGQGPKLLIQFQNNGVVDDSQLPKDRFSAERLKGVDSTLKIQPAKLEDSAVYLCASSFPRVSYGYTFGSGTRLTVV.

The CDR3: CASLTGTGNTEAFF. The CDR3 DNA reads TGTGCCAGCTTGACCGGGACAGGGAACACTGAAGCTTTCTTT. The V gene is TRBV2, the J gene TRBJ1-1, with 8 bases fitting TRBD1. The CDR3 has 14 amino acids. The germline gives CDR1 SNHLY, CDR2 FYNNEI. The J segment lost 1 base and the V segment lost 8 bases, leaving 6 bases of the junction unmatched.

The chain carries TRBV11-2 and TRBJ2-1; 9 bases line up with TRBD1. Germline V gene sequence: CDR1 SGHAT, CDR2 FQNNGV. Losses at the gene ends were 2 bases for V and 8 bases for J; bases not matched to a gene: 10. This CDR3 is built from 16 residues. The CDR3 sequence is CASSLLLGQGFHEQFF. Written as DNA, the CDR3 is TGTGCCAGCAGCTTATTGTTGGGACAGGGTTTCCATGAGCAGTTCTTC. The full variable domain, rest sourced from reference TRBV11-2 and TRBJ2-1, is EAGVAQSPRYKIIEKRQSVAFWCNPISGHATLYWYQQILGQGPKLLIQFQNNGVVDDSQLPKDRFSAERLKGVDSTLKIQPAKLEDSAVYLCASSLLLGQGFHEQFFGPGTRLTVL.

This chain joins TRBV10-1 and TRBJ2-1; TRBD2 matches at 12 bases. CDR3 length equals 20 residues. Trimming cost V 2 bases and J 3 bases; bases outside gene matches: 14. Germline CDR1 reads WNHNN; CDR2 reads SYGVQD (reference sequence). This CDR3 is CASSEDGLAGGPGDYNEQFF. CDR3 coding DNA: TGCGCCAGCAGTGAGGATGGGCTAGCGGGAGGGCCAGGAGACTACAATGAGCAGTTCTTC.

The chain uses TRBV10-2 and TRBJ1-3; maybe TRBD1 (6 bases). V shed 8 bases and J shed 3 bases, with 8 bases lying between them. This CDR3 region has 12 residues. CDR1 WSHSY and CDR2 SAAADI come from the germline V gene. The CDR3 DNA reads TGCGCCAGCTGGGACATTGGAAACACCATATATTTT. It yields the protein CASWDIGNTIYF.

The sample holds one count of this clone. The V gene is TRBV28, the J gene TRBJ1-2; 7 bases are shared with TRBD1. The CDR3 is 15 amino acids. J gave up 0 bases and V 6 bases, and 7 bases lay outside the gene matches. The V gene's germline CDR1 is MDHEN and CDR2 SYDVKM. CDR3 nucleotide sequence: TGTGCCAGCAGCCGAATCGGGACAGCTAACTATGGCTACACCTTC. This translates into CASSRIGTANYGYTF.

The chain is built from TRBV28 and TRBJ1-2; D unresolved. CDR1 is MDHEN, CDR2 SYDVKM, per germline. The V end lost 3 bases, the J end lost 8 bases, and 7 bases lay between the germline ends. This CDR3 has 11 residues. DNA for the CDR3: TGTGCCAGCAGTTTCGGGGTCGGCTACACCTTC. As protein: CASSFGVGYTF.

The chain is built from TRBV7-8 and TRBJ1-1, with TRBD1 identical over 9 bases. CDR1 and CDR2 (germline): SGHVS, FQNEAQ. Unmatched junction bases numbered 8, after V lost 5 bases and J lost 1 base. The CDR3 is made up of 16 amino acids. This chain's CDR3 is CASSPWDRARNTEAFF. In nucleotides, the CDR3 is TGTGCCAGCAGCCCCTGGGACAGGGCTCGGAACACTGAAGCTTTCTTT.

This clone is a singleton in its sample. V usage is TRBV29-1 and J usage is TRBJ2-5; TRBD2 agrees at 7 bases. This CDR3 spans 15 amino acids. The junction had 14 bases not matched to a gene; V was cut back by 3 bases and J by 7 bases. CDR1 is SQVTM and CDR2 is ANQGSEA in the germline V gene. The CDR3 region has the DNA TGCAGCGTTGAGGAGGGGAGGGGCAGCTTGGGGACCCAGTACTTC. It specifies CSVEEGRGSLGTQYF.

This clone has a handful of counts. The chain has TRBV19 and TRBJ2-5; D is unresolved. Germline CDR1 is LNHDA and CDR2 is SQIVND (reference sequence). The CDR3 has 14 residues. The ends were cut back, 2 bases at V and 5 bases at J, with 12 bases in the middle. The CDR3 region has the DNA TGTGCCAGTAGTATAAACAGTAATAGGGAGACCCAGTACTTC. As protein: CASSINSNRETQYF.